The 17 T cell receptor beta chains below were found in one sample sequenced in a study of cytotoxic CD8 clonotypes in ibrutinib-treated CLL. Some clones are missing from TCRdb's copy, which holds only in-frame ones; the method was immunoSEQ multiplex PCR. The sample lists over 250,000 clones, approximately 79% seen once, with approximately 5.6% in the top ten. The specimen comprised PBMCs, sampled at disease progression, from a patient treated with ibrutinib. The receptors here all came from a human donor with chronic lymphocytic leukemia.

This clone was counted once. This chain links TRBV27 with TRBJ2-2, with 9 positions matching TRBD1. The CDR3 contains 14 residues. The V gene end was trimmed by 9 bases and the J gene end by 7 bases; junction bases not matched to a gene: 9. Germline loops: CDR1 MNHEY, CDR2 SMNVEV (reference sequence). The CDR3 DNA reads TGTGCCAGTTCCCGGGACAGGGCTTTCGGGGAGCTGTTTTTT. Translation gives CASSRDRAFGELFF.

This clone occurred a few times. The genes are TRBV9 and TRBJ1-2; D is perhaps TRBD1 (6 bases). The CDR3 is 15 residues long. Germline V gene data show CDR1 as SGDLS and CDR2 as YYNGEE. V lost 2 bases and J lost 0, with 11 bases in between. The CDR3 region has the DNA TGTGCCAGCAGCGTTACCGGGACAACTAACTATGGCTACACCTTC. This gives the protein CASSVTGTTNYGYTF.

V gene TRBV15 combines with J gene TRBJ2-6; weak D call: TRBD2 (6 bases). With 3 bases removed from V and 0 bases from J, the gap between germline ends came to 18 bases. The CDR3 consists of 19 residues. Germline V lookup: CDR1 LNHNV, CDR2 YYDKDF (reference sequence). The CDR3: CATSRRFIAVNSGANVLTF. For the CDR3, the DNA is TGTGCCACCAGCAGGCGATTCATAGCGGTTAACTCTGGGGCCAACGTCCTGACTTTC.

The chain joins TRBV5-4 to TRBJ2-2; D is perhaps TRBD2 (6 bases). CDR1 SGHNT and CDR2 YYREEE come from the germline V gene (reference sequence). V lost 4 bases and J 7 bases, leaving 17 bases between the germline ends. The CDR3 spans 15 residues. CDR3 DNA: TGTGCCAGCAGCCCAATCGGAGGGGTGGACGGGGAGCTGTTTTTT. Its translation is CASSPIGGVDGELFF.

The V call is TRBV29-1, the J call TRBJ2-2, with TRBD2 matching 13 bases. The CDR3 has 16 amino acids. From germline, CDR1 is SQVTM and CDR2 ANQGSEA. J gave up 1 base and V 7 bases, and 6 bases lay outside the gene matches. Here the CDR3 DNA reads TGCAGCGCCGCGGGGACTAGCGGGATGAACACCGGGGAGCTGTTTTTT. It encodes CSAAGTSGMNTGELFF.

The chain has TRBV2 and TRBJ2-2; 9 nucleotides line up with TRBD1. Germline CDR1 reads SNHLY; CDR2 reads FYNNEI. The ends lost 6 bases at V and 0 bases at J; junction bases unmatched: 2. This CDR3 has 15 residues. The CDR3 reads CASRWDRANTGELFF. Here the CDR3 DNA reads TGTGCCAGCAGATGGGACAGGGCGAACACCGGGGAGCTGTTTTTT.

The count of this clone is one. For the CDR3, the DNA is TGCGCCAGCAGCCGGGACAGGGCCTTCCAAGAGACCCAGTACTTC. It specifies CASSRDRAFQETQYF. This chain joins TRBV5-1 and TRBJ2-5, with 9 positions matching TRBD1. Germline assignment: CDR1 SGHRS and CDR2 YFSETQ. V shed 4 bases, J shed 1 base, and the junction held 5 bases outside the gene matches. There are 15 residues in the CDR3.

This chain uses TRBV12-2 with TRBJ2-7; TRBD1 was called by the table and not checked on the DNA. TRBV12-2 is deemed a pseudogene. CDR3 length: 15 residues. CDR3 region: CASRLGSGKGYEQYF. The CDR3 DNA follows: TGTGCAAGTCGCTTGGGGTCAGGGAAGGGCTACGAGCAGTACTTC.

The V and J genes are TRBV29-1 and TRBJ1-1; D is perhaps TRBD1 (5 bases). The germline V and J ends were trimmed by 7 bases and 2 bases, with 14 bases remaining between them. In germline, CDR1 is SQVTM, CDR2 ANQGSEA. The CDR3 has 13 residues. The CDR3 nucleotides are TGCAGCGCCCACGAAGACAGAAACACTGAAGCTTTCTTT. Amino acid sequence: CSAHEDRNTEAFF.

This sequence joins TRBV11-2 and TRBJ1-2; D remains ambiguous. Per the germline V gene, CDR1 is SGHAT and CDR2 is FQNNGV. This CDR3 spans 15 amino acids. Trimming stripped 4 bases from V and 8 bases from J, with 20 bases between. The CDR3 sequence: CASSSLSGEPRGYTF. The DNA of the CDR3 is TGTGCCAGCAGCTCCCTTTCCGGTGAGCCGAGGGGCTACACCTTC.

This chain uses TRBV7-6 with TRBJ2-6; D may be TRBD1 (5 bases). Trimming took off 2 bases at V and 0 bases at J, with 17 bases between the two ends. CDR1 and CDR2 from the germline V gene are SGHVS and FNYEAQ. The CDR3 extends over 19 amino acids. CDR3 amino acids: CASSLSFEQAGSGANVLTF. In nucleotides, the CDR3 is TGTGCCAGCAGCTTATCGTTTGAACAGGCCGGCTCTGGGGCCAACGTCCTGACTTTC. Filled out from reference TRBV7-6 and TRBJ2-6, the complete variable domain reads GAGVSQSPRYKVTKRGQDVALRCDPISGHVSLYWYRQALGQGPEFLTYFNYEAQQDKSGLPNDRFSAERPEGSISTLTIQRTEQRDSAMYRCASSLSFEQAGSGANVLTFGAGSRLTVL.

The chain has TRBV7-3 and TRBJ1-1; D not certain. The CDR3 totals 14 residues. Germline loops: CDR1 SGHTA, CDR2 FQGTGA. Between the trimmed V and J ends, which lost 3 bases and 4 bases, there was a span of 12 bases. This CDR3 is CASSFEPRGTEAFF. In DNA, the CDR3 is TGTGCCAGCAGCTTTGAGCCTCGGGGCACTGAAGCTTTCTTT.

The chain couples TRBV5-1 to TRBJ2-3; D unresolved. This CDR3 is built from 13 residues. Germline loops: CDR1 SGHRS, CDR2 YFSETQ. Trimming removed 4 bases from V and 4 bases from J, with 10 bases in between. The CDR3 sequence: CASSPAGADTQYF. In nucleotides, the CDR3 is TGCGCCAGCAGCCCCGCCGGAGCAGATACGCAGTATTTT.

The V call is TRBV7-3, the J call TRBJ2-1; tentatively, D is TRBD2 (7 bases). V gave up 1 base and J gave up 8 bases, with 12 bases separating them. The germline gives CDR1 SGHTA, CDR2 FQGTGA. CDR3 length: 14 amino acids. The CDR3 DNA follows: TGTGCCAGCAGCTTAAAAGGGGGGGCCTATGAGCAGTTCTTC. Translated: CASSLKGGAYEQFF.

The chain combines TRBV11-3 with TRBJ2-1; 15 positions match TRBD2. The CDR3 runs 19 residues. V lost 4 bases and J lost 3; bases outside the gene matches: 10. In germline, CDR1 is SGHNT, CDR2 YENEEA. CDR3 sequence reads: CASSSPRTSGGGIYNEQFF. The DNA for the CDR3 is TGTGCCAGCAGCTCCCCCCGGACTAGCGGGGGGGGGATCTACAATGAGCAGTTCTTC.

The V and J genes are TRBV27 and TRBJ2-1; D may be TRBD1 or TRBD2 (6 bases each). Germline V gene lookup returns CDR1 MNHEY and CDR2 SMNVEV (reference sequence). The CDR3 runs 16 residues. Trimming stripped 6 bases from V and 4 bases from J, with 19 bases between. The CDR3 is CASRDYRVALYNEQFF. DNA of the CDR3: TGTGCCAGCAGGGACTACAGGGTAGCGTTATACAATGAGCAGTTCTTC.

The rearrangement uses TRBV27 and TRBJ2-1; the D gene is possibly TRBD2 (6 bases). This CDR3 comprises 14 residues. CDR1 and CDR2 from the germline V gene are MNHEY and SMNVEV (reference sequence). The V and J ends lost 3 bases and 4 bases respectively, with 10 bases between them. The CDR3 sequence: CASSFGGEYNEQFF. The CDR3 coding sequence is TGTGCCAGCAGTTTTGGCGGGGAATACAATGAGCAGTTCTTC.